This is a list of T cell receptor beta chains from one sample in a study of cytomegalovirus exposure and HLA in healthy donors. The repertoire was sequenced with immunoSEQ multiplex PCR; TCRdb's copy has only in-frame clones and lacks some. The table records approximately 210,000 clones, roughly 81% of them present only once. Sequenced: PBMCs. The receptor set was obtained from a woman in her twenties or thirties in good health and CMV-seropositive. CDR3s include the opening cysteine and the closing phenylalanine or tryptophan. A D gene is named only where the DNA matches it firmly. Only some rows state a clone size, as once, few, many or a class for expanded clones.

CDR3 length	V gene	clone size	J gene	D gene	CDR3 protein	CDR3 DNA
12	TRBV6-5	few	TRBJ2-3	NA	CASASHTDTQYF	TGTGCCAGCGCGAGCCACACAGATACGCAGTATTTT
13	TRBV7-6	NA	TRBJ2-7	TRBD1	CASREAGGYEQYF	TGTGCCAGCAGAGAAGCAGGGGGCTACGAGCAGTACTTC
15	TRBV28	NA	TRBJ1-4	NA	CASSSSGERTEKLFF	TGTGCCAGCAGTTCCTCCGGAGAGCGGACTGAAAAACTGTTTTTT
17	TRBV5-1	NA	TRBJ2-3	TRBD2	CASSENPGTRTTDTQYF	TGCGCCAGCAGCGAAAATCCCGGGACTAGGACCACAGATACGCAGTATTTT
15	TRBV7-2	few	TRBJ2-7	NA	CASSRSRLATYEQYF	TGTGCCAGCAGTCGTAGCCGCCTAGCGACGTACGAGCAGTACTTC
15	TRBV5-1	NA	TRBJ1-3	TRBD1	CASSVGTGSGNTIYF	TGCGCCAGCAGCGTTGGGACAGGCTCTGGAAACACCATATATTTT
19	TRBV28	once	TRBJ2-1	NA	CASSATGRWGSLSYNEQFF	TGTGCCAGCAGTGCCACCGGGAGATGGGGGTCCCTTAGCTACAATGAGCAGTTCTTC
14	TRBV5-1	NA	TRBJ1-2	NA	CASSLSSTLEGYTF	TGCGCCAGCAGCTTGTCGAGCACCCTTGAGGGCTACACCTTC
13	TRBV30	NA	TRBJ2-5	NA	CAWDEQVAETQYF	TGTGCCTGGGATGAACAGGTTGCGGAGACCCAGTACTTC
14	TRBV6-6	NA	TRBJ2-7	NA	CASSAPGLAYEQYF	TGTGCCAGCAGCGCCCCCGGACTTGCCTACGAGCAGTACTTC
14	TRBV7-2	NA	TRBJ2-3	NA	CASSSRYRTDTQYF	TGTGCCAGCAGCTCTCGGTATCGCACAGATACGCAGTATTTT
15	TRBV18	NA	TRBJ2-1	NA	CASSPSYPTYNEQFF	TGTGCCAGCTCACCTTCATACCCTACCTACAATGAGCAGTTCTTC
16	TRBV18	once	TRBJ1-6	TRBD1	CASSPLGQGYNSPLHF	TGTGCCAGCTCACCACTAGGACAGGGCTATAATTCACCCCTCCACTTT
15	TRBV6-5	NA	TRBJ1-2	NA	CASSYSPDTESGYTF	TGTGCCAGCAGTTACTCTCCGGACACCGAATCAGGCTACACCTTC
14	TRBV6-1	once	TRBJ1-1	TRBD1	CASSERTGGTEAFF	TGTGCCAGCAGCGAAAGGACAGGGGGCACTGAAGCTTTCTTT
14	TRBV6-5	NA	TRBJ2-7	TRBD1	CASSYGRGSGEQYF	TGTGCCAGCAGTTACGGCAGGGGGTCTGGCGAGCAGTACTTC
15	TRBV6-1	NA	TRBJ1-2	NA	CASSEALGANYGYTF	TGTGCCAGCAGTGAAGCGTTAGGAGCTAACTATGGCTACACCTTC
16	TRBV7-9	NA	TRBJ2-7	NA	CASSLLGVRTAYEQYF	TGTGCCAGCAGCTTACTAGGGGTCCGGACAGCCTACGAGCAGTACTTC
15	TRBV29-1	NA	TRBJ2-1	TRBD2	CSVGGLAGGYNEQFF	TGCAGCGTGGGAGGACTAGCGGGAGGGTACAATGAGCAGTTCTTC
17	TRBV29-1	few	TRBJ2-1	TRBD2	CSVAGTSDHLSYNEQFF	TGCAGCGTCGCCGGGACTAGCGATCACTTATCCTACAATGAGCAGTTCTTC
15	TRBV27	NA	TRBJ2-7	NA	CASSPNPAQFYEQYF	TGTGCCAGCAGTCCAAATCCCGCACAGTTCTACGAGCAGTACTTC
11	TRBV7-9	NA	TRBJ2-1	TRBD1	CASSSRTGEFF	TGTGCCAGCAGCTCCAGGACAGGCGAGTTCTTC
14	TRBV15	NA	TRBJ1-5	NA	CATSIQTGEQPQHF	TGTGCCACCAGCATCCAAACGGGGGAACAGCCCCAGCATTTT
16	TRBV6-6	NA	TRBJ1-5	TRBD1	CASSYPGGDSNQPQHF	TGTGCCAGCAGTTATCCAGGGGGCGATAGCAATCAGCCCCAGCATTTT